This TCR beta chain was sequenced for a study of shared clonotypes between healthy human individuals. TCRdb's table, derived via immunoSEQ multiplex PCR, lists solely in-frame clones and lacks some. The table has about 230,000 clones, 65% seen once; the top ten hold 11%. Whole-study findings and limits: Despite large depth, rarefaction showed incomplete sorted-subset sequencing. Researchers found naive subsets generally carried larger estimated richness than memory subsets. All-four-donor shared clonotypes had higher generation probabilities than non-shared clonotypes did.

This CDR3 is 15 amino acids long. J gave up 4 bases and V 3 bases, and 5 bases lay outside the gene matches. CDR1 SEHNR and CDR2 FQNEAQ come from the germline V gene (reference sequence). Remarks on this clone: What it recognizes is unknown.

Sequencing was performed on memory CD4+ T cells sorted from blood. Subset in this sample: CD45RA-negative fraction. The sequence was obtained from a man aged 25-45 years in good health. The chain uses TRBV7-9 and TRBJ2-1; the match to TRBD1 covers 8 bases. CDR3 sequence: CASSFTQGAYNEQFF. The CDR3 coding sequence is TGTGCCAGCAGCTTTACGCAGGGGGCGTACAATGAGCAGTTCTTC.